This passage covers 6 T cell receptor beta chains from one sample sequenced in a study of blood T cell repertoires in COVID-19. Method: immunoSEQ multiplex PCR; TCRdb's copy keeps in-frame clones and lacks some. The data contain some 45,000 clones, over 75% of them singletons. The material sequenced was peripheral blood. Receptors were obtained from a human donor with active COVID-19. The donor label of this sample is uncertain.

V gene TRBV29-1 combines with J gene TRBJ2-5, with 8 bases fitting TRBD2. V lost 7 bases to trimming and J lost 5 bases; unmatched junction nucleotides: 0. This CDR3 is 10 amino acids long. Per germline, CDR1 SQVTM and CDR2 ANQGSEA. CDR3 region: CSGGGETQYF. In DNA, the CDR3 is TGCAGCGGCGGGGGGGAGACCCAGTACTTC.

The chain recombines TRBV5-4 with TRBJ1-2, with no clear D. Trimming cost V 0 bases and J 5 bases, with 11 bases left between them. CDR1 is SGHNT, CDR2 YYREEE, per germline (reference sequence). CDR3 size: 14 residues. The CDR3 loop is CASSLGEGGYGYTF. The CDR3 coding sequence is TGTGCCAGCAGCTTGGGCGAGGGCGGGTATGGCTACACCTTC.

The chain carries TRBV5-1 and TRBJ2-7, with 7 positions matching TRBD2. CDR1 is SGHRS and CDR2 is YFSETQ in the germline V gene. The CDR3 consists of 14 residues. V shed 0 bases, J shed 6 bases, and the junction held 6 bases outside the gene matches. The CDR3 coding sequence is TGCGCCAGCAGCTTGGGACGGCCGGGGGGCGAGCAGTACTTC. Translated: CASSLGRPGGEQYF.

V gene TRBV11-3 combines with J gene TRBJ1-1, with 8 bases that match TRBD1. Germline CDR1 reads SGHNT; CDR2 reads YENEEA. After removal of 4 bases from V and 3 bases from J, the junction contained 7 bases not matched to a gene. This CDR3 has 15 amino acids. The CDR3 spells CASSSWTGPDTEAFF. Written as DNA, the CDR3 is TGTGCCAGCAGCTCGTGGACAGGGCCGGACACTGAAGCTTTCTTT.

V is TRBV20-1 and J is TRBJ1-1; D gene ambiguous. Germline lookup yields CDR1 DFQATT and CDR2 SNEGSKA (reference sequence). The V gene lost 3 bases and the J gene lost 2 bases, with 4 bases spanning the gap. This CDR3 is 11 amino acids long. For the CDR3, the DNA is TGCAGTGCTAGCGGTAACACTGAAGCTTTCTTT. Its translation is CSASGNTEAFF.

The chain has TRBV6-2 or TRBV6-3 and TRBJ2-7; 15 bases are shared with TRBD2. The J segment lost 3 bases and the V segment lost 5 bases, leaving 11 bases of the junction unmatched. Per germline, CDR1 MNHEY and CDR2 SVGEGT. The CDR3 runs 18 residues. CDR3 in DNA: TGTGCCAGCAGTCGGACCCCGGGACTAGCGGGAGGTTACTACGAGCAGTACTTC. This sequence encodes CASSRTPGLAGGYYEQYF.